The clone carrying this TCR beta chain turned up a few times. Its antigen is not identified. Amplification targeted the TCR beta CDR3 regions, with RNA transcripts as the source material. First-round RT-PCR with HTBI primers preceded a second-round multiplex PCR. TCRdb redid the calling of the multiplex PCR reads with MiXCR, one entry per CDR3 protein. The data hold roughly 1.1 million distinct CDR3 sequences, with about 40% observed a single time. The sample comes from a study of Graves' ophthalmopathy and Graves' hyperthyroidism. Study information: Ophthalmopathy absent within 18 months of follow-up marked hyperthyroidism as stable.

If patients had other autoimmune diseases, uncontrolled infections, pregnancy or lactation, they were excluded. It was on clinical symptoms, serum thyroxine, TRAb, thyroid ultrasound and orbital computed tomography that diagnosis relied. Trimming stripped 0 bases from V and 2 bases from J, with 8 bases between. This CDR3 has 13 amino acids. In germline, CDR1 is DFQATT, CDR2 SNEGSKA (reference sequence). Overall study results and limits: Using 13 signatures, a model distinguished ophthalmopathy from stable hyperthyroidism, reaching about 85% sensitivity and about 81% specificity.

The chain joins TRBV20-1 to TRBJ2-7; D tentatively fits TRBD1 or TRBD2 (5 bases each). What was sequenced was peripheral blood or thyroid tissue (not recorded which). The TCR was taken from an adult man with Graves' hyperthyroidism. The CDR3 DNA sequence: TGCAGTGCTAGAGAAGGGACCACCTACGAGCAGTACTTC. Translating it yields CSAREGTTYEQYF.